The 8 T cell receptor beta chains below were found in one sample sequenced in a study of shared clonotypes between healthy human individuals. Cells designated naive CD8 were CD45RO-negative and were positively selected for CCR7, with terminally differentiated effector memory CD45RA+ cells excluded. Method: immunoSEQ multiplex PCR; TCRdb's copy keeps in-frame clones and lacks some. The table lists about 2 million clones, less than 95% of them singletons. The sequenced material came from naive CD8+ T cells sorted from blood. These receptors were taken from a man aged 18 to 29 in good health.

The CDR3 DNA sequence: TGTGCCAGCAGTTTTAAGGGCTCTGGAAACACCATATATTTT. Amino acid sequence: CASSFKGSGNTIYF. The chain employs TRBV7-8 and TRBJ1-3; D unresolved. Germline-derived CDR1 and CDR2 are SGHVS and FQNEAQ. The CDR3 length is 14 residues. V was trimmed by 6 bases and J by 0 bases, leaving 9 bases between them.

This clone was detected only once. This rearrangement joins TRBV28 to TRBJ2-7, with D perhaps TRBD1 or TRBD2 (5 bases each). Trimming left V 5 bases short and J 3 bases short, with 17 bases between. CDR3 length: 15 residues. CDR1 MDHEN and CDR2 SYDVKM come from the germline V gene. CDR3 sequence reads: CASSQSPGQLYEQYF. The CDR3, as DNA: TGTGCCAGCAGTCAGTCACCGGGGCAGCTCTACGAGCAGTACTTC.

The V gene is TRBV27, the J gene TRBJ2-7; possible D gene TRBD1, 6 bases. Germline-derived CDR1 and CDR2 are MNHEY and SMNVEV (reference sequence). The V and J ends lost 3 bases and 7 bases respectively, with 19 bases between them. The CDR3 consists of 15 residues. This chain's CDR3 is CASSFGGLGTPEQYF. DNA for the CDR3: TGTGCCAGCAGTTTTGGGGGCCTAGGGACCCCTGAGCAGTACTTC.

This rearrangement joins TRBV27 to TRBJ1-6, with TRBD1 matching over 10 bases. The CDR3 is made up of 17 amino acids. CDR1 is MNHEY and CDR2 is SMNVEV in the germline V gene (reference sequence). V lost 5 bases, J lost 4 bases, and 8 bases stayed unmatched. The CDR3 DNA follows: TGTGCCAGCAGTGACGGGACAGGGGTCTCTTATAATTCACCCCTCCACTTT. It specifies CASSDGTGVSYNSPLHF.

In its sample, this clone was seen once. This chain uses TRBV7-9 with TRBJ2-3, with D perhaps matching TRBD1 (5 bases). Germline V gene data show CDR1 as SEHNR and CDR2 as FQNEAQ (reference sequence). With 1 base removed from V and 2 bases from J, the gap between germline ends came to 10 bases. CDR3 length: 15 amino acids. The CDR3 DNA sequence: TGTGCCAGCAGCTTAGGGCAGGGATACACAGATACGCAGTATTTT. Translated: CASSLGQGYTDTQYF.

The rearrangement joins TRBV11-2 to TRBJ2-3; perhaps TRBD2 as D (6 bases). Germline CDR1 SGHAT, CDR2 FQNNGV. Trimming stripped 3 bases from V and 2 bases from J, with 12 bases between. The CDR3 sequence is 15 residues long. The CDR3 DNA reads TGTGCCAGCAGCTTTGGGGAGGAGGACACAGATACGCAGTATTTT. Amino acid sequence: CASSFGEEDTDTQYF.

The rearrangement uses TRBV10-2 and TRBJ1-1; D is uncertain. Germline values: CDR1 WSHSY, CDR2 SAAADI. CDR3 length: 13 amino acids. Trimming removed 5 bases at V and 6 bases at J, with 13 bases between. The CDR3 nucleotides read TGCGCCAGCAGTCCTGCCCCAGGCCCTGAAGCTTTCTTT. Translated: CASSPAPGPEAFF.

The chain uses TRBV5-1 and TRBJ2-7, with TRBD2 as a possible D gene (7 bases). The V end lost 4 bases, the J end lost 3 bases, and 17 bases lay between the germline ends. Germline assignment: CDR1 SGHRS and CDR2 YFSETQ. The CDR3 has 15 residues. The DNA for the CDR3 is TGCGCCAGCAGCCTGGGAGGGGGTGATCTCTACGAGCAGTACTTC. Translation gives CASSLGGGDLYEQYF.